This TCR beta chain was identified in a study of blood T cell repertoires in COVID-19. TCRdb's copy holds only in-frame clones and misses some; the assay was immunoSEQ multiplex PCR. The sample has roughly 43,000 clones; roughly 89% are singletons. In its sample, this clone was seen once. Trimming left V 4 bases short and J 1 base short, with 9 bases between. This CDR3 spans 14 amino acids. Germline values: CDR1 SGDLS, CDR2 YYNGEE. The chain employs TRBV9 and TRBJ1-3; D unclear. The source material was peripheral blood. The clonotype comes from a man aged 55-75 years with active COVID-19. CDR3 nucleotides: TGTGCCAGCAGCCCCCAGCGGTCTGGAAACACCATATATTTT. Its protein product is CASSPQRSGNTIYF.